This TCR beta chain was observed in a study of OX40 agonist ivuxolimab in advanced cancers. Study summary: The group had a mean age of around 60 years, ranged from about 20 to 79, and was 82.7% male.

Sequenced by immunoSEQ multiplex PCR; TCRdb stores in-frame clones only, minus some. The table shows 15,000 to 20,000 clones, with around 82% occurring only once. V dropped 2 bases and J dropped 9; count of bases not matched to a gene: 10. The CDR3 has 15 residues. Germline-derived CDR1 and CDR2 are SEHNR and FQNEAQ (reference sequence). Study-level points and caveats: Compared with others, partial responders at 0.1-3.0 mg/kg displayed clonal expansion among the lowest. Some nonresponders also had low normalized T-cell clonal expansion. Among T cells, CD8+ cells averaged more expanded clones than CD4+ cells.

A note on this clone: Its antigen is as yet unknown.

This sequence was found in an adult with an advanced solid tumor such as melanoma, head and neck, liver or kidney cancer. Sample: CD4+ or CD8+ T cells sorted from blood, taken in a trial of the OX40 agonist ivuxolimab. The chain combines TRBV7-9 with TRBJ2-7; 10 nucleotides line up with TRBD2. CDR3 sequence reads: CASSLLLAGRRGQYF. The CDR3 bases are TGTGCCAGCAGCTTATTACTAGCGGGACGGCGGGGGCAGTACTTC.